This T cell receptor (beta chain) was found in a study of blood T cells in healthy people across ages. The second PCR ran about 6 to 11 cycles with a sample-barcoded 5' primer and J-beta primers. TCRdb re-analysed the 5' RACE reads in MiXCR, keeping a single row per CDR3 protein. The repertoire holds around 800,000 distinct CDR3 sequences, with roughly 44% as singletons. Of note for this clonotype: What it recognizes is unknown.

Whole-study findings and limits: Naive T cell percentage by flow cytometry tracked strongly with beta diversity.

V lost 2 bases, J lost 3 bases, and 14 bases lay in between. The CDR3 extends over 14 amino acids. Germline values: CDR1 DFQATT, CDR2 SNEGSKA (reference sequence). The sample consisted of blood. This chain uses TRBV20-1 with TRBJ2-7; the D gene is possibly TRBD2 (5 bases). The TCR sequence derives from a man in his 60s in good health. CDR3 nucleotides: TGCAGTGCTAGACTTCCGAGCGGTTACTACGAGCAGTACTTC. This sequence encodes CSARLPSGYYEQYF.